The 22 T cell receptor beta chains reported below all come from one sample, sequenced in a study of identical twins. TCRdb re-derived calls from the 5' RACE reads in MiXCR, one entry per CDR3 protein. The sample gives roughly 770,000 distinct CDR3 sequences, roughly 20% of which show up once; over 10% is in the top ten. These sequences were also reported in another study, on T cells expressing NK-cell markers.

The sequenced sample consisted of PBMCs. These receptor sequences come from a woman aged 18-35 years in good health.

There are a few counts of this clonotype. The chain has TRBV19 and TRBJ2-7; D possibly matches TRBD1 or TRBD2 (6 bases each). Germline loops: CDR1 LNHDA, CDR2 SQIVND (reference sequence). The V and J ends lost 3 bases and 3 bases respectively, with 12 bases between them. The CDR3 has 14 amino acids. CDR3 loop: CASSITGGLYEQYF. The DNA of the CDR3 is TGTGCCAGTAGTATCACCGGGGGCCTCTACGAGCAGTACTTC. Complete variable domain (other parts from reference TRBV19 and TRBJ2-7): DGGITQSPKYLFRKEGQNVTLSCEQNLNHDAMYWYRQDPGQGLRLIYYSQIVNDFQKGDIAEGYSVSREKKESFPLTVTSAQKNPTAFYLCASSITGGLYEQYFGPGTRLTVT.

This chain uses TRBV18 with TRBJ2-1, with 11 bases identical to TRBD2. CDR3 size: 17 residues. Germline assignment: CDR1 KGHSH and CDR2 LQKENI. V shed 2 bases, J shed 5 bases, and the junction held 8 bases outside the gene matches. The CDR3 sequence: CASSPASGTSGNNEQFF. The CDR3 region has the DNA TGTGCCAGCTCACCAGCCTCCGGGACTAGCGGAAACAATGAGCAGTTCTTC. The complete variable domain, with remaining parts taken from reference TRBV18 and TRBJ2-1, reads NAGVMQNPRHLVRRRGQEARLRCSPMKGHSHVYWYRQLPEEGLKFMVYLQKENIIDESGMPKERFSAEFPKEGPSILRIQQVVRGDSAAYFCASSPASGTSGNNEQFFGPGTRLTVL.

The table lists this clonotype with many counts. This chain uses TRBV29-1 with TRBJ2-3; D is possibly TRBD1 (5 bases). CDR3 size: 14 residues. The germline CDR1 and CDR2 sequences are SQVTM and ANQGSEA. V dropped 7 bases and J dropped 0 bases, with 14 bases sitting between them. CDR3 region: CSAQARASTDTQYF. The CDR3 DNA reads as TGCAGCGCACAAGCCAGGGCTAGCACAGATACGCAGTATTTT.

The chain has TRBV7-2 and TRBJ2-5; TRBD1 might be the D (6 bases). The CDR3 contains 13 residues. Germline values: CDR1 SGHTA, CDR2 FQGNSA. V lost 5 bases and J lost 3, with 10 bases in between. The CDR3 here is CASSVYREETQYF. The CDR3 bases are TGTGCCAGCAGCGTTTACAGGGAAGAGACCCAGTACTTC. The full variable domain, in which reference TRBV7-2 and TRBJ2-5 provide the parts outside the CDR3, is GAGVSQSPSNKVTEKGKDVELRCDPISGHTALYWYRQSLGQGLEFLIYFQGNSAPDKSGLPSDRFSAERTGGSVSTLTIQRTQQEDSAVYLCASSVYREETQYFGPGTRLLVL.

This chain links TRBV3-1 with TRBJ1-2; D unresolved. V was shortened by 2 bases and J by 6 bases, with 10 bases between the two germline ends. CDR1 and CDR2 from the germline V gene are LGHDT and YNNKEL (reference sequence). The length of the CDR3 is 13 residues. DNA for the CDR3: TGTGCCAGCAGCCAACGTAATGGAGATGGCTACACCTTC. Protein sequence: CASSQRNGDGYTF.

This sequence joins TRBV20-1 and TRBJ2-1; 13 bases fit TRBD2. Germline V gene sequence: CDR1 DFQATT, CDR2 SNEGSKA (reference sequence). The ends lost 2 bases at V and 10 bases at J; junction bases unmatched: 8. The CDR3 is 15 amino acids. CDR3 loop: CSARNPGLAGTEQFF. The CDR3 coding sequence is TGCAGTGCTAGAAACCCGGGACTAGCGGGGACGGAGCAGTTCTTC.

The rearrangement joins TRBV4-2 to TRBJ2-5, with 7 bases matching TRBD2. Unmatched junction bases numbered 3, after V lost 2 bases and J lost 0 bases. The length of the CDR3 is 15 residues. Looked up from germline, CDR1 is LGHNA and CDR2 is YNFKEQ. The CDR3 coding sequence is TGTGCCAGCAGCCAACTTAGCGGGTACCAAGAGACCCAGTACTTC. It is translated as CASSQLSGYQETQYF.

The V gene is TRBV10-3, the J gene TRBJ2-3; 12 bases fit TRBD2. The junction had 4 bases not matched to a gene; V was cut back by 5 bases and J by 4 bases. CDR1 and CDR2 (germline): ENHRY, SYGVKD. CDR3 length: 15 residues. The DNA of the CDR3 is TGTGCCATCAGTTTGACTAGCGGGAGCGCAGATACGCAGTATTTT. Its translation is CAISLTSGSADTQYF.

In DNA form, the CDR3 reads TGTGCCAGCAGCTCGCCCGAAGGGGAGACTGACTACACCTTC. It specifies CASSSPEGETDYTF. The J gene is TRBJ1-2, the V gene TRBV11-3, with D perhaps TRBD1 (5 bases). From germline, CDR1 is SGHNT and CDR2 YENEEA. The V end was cut by 4 bases, the J end by 10 bases, with 19 bases between. The CDR3 has 14 amino acids. The full variable domain, completed using reference TRBV11-3 and TRBJ1-2, is EAGVVQSPRYKIIEKKQPVAFWCNPISGHNTLYWYLQNLGQGPELLIRYENEEAVDDSQLPKDRFSAERLKGVDSTLKIQPAELGDSAVYLCASSSPEGETDYTFGSGTRLTVV.

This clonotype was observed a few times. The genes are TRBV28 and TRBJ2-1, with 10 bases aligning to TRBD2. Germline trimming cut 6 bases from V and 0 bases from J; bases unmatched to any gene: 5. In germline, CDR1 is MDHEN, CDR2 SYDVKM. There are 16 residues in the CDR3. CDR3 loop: CASSLAGAGSYNEQFF. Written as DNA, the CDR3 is TGTGCCAGCAGCCTAGCGGGGGCCGGCTCCTACAATGAGCAGTTCTTC.

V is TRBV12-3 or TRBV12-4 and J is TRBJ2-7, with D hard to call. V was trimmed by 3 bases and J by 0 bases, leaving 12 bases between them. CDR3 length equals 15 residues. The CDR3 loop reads CASSLYGPSSYEQYF. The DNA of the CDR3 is TGTGCCAGCAGTTTGTACGGGCCATCCTCCTACGAGCAGTACTTC.

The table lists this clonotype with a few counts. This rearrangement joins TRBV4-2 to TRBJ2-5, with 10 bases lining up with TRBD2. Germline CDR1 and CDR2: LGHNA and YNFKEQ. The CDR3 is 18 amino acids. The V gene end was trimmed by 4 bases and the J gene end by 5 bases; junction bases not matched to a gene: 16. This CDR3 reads CASSLEASGGAFPETQYF. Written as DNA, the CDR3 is TGTGCCAGCAGCCTAGAGGCTAGCGGGGGCGCTTTTCCGGAGACCCAGTACTTC.

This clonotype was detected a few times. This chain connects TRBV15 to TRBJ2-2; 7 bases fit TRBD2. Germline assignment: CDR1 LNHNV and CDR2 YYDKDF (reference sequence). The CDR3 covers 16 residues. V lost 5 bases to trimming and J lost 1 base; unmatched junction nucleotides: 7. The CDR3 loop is CATSPSSGENTGELFF. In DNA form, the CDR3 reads TGTGCCACCAGCCCTTCAAGCGGGGAGAACACCGGGGAGCTGTTTTTT.

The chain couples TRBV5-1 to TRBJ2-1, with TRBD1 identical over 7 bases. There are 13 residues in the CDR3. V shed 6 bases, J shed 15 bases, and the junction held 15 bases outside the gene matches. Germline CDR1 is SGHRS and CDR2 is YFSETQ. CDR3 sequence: CASTLTPEGGGFF. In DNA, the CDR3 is TGCGCCAGCACCCTAACCCCTGAAGGGGGCGGGTTCTTC.

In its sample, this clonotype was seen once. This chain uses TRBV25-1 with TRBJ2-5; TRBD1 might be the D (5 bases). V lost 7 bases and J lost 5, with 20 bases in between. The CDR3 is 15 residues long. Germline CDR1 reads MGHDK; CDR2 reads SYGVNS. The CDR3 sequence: CASNLGQGRAETQYF. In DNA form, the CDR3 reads TGTGCCAGCAATTTGGGGCAGGGTCGGGCGGAGACCCAGTACTTC.

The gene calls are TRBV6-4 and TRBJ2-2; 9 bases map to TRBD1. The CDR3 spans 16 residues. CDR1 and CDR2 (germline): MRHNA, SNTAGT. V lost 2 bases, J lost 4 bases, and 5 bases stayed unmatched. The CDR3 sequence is CASSDPPGQGTGELFF. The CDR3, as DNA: TGTGCCAGCAGTGACCCCCCGGGACAGGGCACCGGGGAGCTGTTTTTT.

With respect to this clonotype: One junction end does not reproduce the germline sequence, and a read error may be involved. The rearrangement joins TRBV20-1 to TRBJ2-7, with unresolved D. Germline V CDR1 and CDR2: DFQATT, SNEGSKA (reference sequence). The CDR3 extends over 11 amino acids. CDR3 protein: CSARDRAQSAF. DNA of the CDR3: TGCAGTGCTAGAGATCGGGCCCAAAGTGCCTTC.

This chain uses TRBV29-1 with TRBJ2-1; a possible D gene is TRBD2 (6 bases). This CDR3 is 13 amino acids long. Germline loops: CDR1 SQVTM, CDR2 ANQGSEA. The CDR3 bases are TGCAGTGGTTCGGGGGACTCCTACAATGAGCAGTTCTTC. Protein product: CSGSGDSYNEQFF.

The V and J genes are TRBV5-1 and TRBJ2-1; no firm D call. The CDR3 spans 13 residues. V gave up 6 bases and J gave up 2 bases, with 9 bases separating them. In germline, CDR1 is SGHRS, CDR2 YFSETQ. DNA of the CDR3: TGCGCCAGCATAGTAAGGACCTACAATGAGCAGTTCTTC. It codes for CASIVRTYNEQFF.

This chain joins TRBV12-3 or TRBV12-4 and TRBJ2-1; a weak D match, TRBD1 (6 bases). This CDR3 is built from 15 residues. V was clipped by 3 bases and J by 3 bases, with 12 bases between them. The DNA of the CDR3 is TGTGCCAGCAGTTTTAGCACAGGGCGCTACAATGAGCAGTTCTTC. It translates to CASSFSTGRYNEQFF.

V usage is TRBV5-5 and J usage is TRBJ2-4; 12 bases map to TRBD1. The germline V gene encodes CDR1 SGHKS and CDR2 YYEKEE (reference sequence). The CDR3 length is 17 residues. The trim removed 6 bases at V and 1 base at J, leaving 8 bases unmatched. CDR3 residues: CASTRGQGAEAKNIQYF. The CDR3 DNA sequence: TGTGCCAGCACCAGGGGACAGGGGGCGGAGGCCAAAAACATTCAGTACTTC.

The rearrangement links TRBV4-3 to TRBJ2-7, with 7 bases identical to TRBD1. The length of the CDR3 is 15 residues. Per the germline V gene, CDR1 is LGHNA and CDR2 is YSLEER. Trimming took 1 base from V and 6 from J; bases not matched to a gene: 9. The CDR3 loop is CASSQGGTVLREQYF. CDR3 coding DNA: TGCGCCAGCAGCCAAGGGGGGACAGTACTCCGCGAGCAGTACTTC.